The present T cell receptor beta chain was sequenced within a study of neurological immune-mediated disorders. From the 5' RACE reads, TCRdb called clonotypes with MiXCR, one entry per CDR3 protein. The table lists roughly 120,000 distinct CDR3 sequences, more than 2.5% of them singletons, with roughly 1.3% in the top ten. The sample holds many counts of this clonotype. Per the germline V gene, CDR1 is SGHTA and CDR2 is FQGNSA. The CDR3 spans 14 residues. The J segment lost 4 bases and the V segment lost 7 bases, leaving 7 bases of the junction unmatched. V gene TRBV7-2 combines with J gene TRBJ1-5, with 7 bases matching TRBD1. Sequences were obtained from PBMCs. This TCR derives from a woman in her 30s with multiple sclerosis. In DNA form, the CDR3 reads TGTGCCAGCACCCTCCAGGGGGGTAATCAGCCCCAGCATTTT. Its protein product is CASTLQGGNQPQHF.